This entry is about one T cell receptor (beta chain). This entry is derived from a study of shared clonotypes between healthy human individuals. Study-level information: CD4 naive cells filled three plates per donor, CD4 memory three, CD8 naive two and CD8 memory one.

Assay used: immunoSEQ multiplex PCR; TCRdb lists only in-frame clones, some missing. The top ten clones hold about 23% of a sample with over 95,000 clones, approximately 70% of them seen once. Germline trimming cut 6 bases from V and 3 bases from J; bases unmatched to any gene: 5. In germline, CDR1 is MGHDK, CDR2 SYGVNS. This CDR3 has 13 amino acids. Every donor, a Caucasian adult, lived in Nashville, Tennessee. CD8 memory cells included CD45RO+ cells plus CCR7-negative CD45RA+ TemRA cells. Sequencing was carried out using memory CD8+ T cells sorted from blood. Subset indicated: CD45RO+ cells pooled with CCR7-negative TemRA cells. The chain recombines TRBV25-1 with TRBJ2-7; 7 nucleotides agree with TRBD2. The TCR comes from a woman aged 25 to 39 in good health. The CDR3 region is CASSQSGNYEQYF. Here the CDR3 DNA reads TGTGCCAGCAGCCAAAGCGGGAACTACGAGCAGTACTTC.